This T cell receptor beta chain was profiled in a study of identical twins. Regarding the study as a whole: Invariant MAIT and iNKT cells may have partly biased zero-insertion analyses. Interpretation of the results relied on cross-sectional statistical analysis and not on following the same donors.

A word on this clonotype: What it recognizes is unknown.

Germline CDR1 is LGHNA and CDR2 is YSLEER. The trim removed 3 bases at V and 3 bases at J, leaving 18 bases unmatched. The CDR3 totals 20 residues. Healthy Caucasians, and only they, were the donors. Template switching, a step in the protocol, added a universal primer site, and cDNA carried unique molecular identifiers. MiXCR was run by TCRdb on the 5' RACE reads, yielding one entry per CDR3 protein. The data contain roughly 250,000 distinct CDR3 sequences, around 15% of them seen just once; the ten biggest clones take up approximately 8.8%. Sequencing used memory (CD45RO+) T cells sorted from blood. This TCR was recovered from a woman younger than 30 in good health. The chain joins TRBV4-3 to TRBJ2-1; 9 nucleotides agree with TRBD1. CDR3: CASSQASGQGRGRGYNEQFF. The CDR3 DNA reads TGCGCCAGCAGCCAGGCCTCAGGACAGGGGAGAGGTAGAGGCTACAATGAGCAGTTCTTC.